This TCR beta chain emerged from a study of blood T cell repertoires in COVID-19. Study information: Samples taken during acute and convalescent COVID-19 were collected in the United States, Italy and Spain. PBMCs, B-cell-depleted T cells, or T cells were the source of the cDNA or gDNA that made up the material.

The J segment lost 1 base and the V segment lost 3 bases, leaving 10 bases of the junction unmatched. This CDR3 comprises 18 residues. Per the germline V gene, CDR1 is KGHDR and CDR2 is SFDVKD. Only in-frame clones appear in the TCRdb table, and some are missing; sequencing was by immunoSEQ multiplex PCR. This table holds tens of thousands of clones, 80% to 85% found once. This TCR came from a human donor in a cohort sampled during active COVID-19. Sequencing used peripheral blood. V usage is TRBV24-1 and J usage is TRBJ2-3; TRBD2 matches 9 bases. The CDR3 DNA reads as TGTGCCACCAGTGATCGCGGCGGGGGGGATTCTGGCACAGATACGCAGTATTTT. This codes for CATSDRGGGDSGTDTQYF.